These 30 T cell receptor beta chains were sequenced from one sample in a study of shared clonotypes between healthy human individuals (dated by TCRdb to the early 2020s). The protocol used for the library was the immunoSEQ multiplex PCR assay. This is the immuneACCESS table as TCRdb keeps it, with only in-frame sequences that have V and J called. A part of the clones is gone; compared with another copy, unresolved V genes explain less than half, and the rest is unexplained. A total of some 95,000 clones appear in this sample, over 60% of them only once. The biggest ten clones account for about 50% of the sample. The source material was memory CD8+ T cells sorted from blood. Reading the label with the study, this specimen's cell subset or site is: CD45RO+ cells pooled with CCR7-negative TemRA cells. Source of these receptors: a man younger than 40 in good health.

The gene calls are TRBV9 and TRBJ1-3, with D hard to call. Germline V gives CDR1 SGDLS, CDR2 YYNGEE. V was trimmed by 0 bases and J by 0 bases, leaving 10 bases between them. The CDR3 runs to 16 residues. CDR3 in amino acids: CASSVAASSSGNTIYF. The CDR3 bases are TGTGCCAGCAGCGTAGCGGCCAGTAGCTCTGGAAACACCATATATTTT.

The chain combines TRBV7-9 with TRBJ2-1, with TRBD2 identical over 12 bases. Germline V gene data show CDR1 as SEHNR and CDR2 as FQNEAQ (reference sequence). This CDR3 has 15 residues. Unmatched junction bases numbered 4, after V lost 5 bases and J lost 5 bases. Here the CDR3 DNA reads TGTGCCAGCAGCGAGACTAGCGGGAGAAACAATGAGCAGTTCTTC. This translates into CASSETSGRNNEQFF.

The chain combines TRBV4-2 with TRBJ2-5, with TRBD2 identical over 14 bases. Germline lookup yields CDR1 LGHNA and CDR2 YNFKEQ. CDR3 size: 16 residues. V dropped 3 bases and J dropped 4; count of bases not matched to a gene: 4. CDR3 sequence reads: CASSHAGLAGAETQYF. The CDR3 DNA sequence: TGTGCCAGCAGCCATGCGGGACTAGCGGGAGCAGAGACCCAGTACTTC.

CDR3 region: CASSFYEYGLAFF. In nucleotides, the CDR3 is TGTGCCAGCAGTTTTTATGAGTATGGTCTAGCTTTCTTT. The chain joins TRBV28 to TRBJ1-1; D call uncertain. Germline CDR1 reads MDHEN; CDR2 reads SYDVKM. This CDR3 region has 13 residues. V was trimmed by 3 bases and J by 10 bases, leaving 15 bases between them. Combining the CDR3 with reference TRBV28 and TRBJ1-1 gives the whole variable domain DVKVTQSSRYLVKRTGEKVFLECVQDMDHENMFWYRQDPGLGLRLIYFSYDVKMKEKGDIPEGYSVSREKKERFSLILESASTNQTSMYLCASSFYEYGLAFFGQGTRLTVV.

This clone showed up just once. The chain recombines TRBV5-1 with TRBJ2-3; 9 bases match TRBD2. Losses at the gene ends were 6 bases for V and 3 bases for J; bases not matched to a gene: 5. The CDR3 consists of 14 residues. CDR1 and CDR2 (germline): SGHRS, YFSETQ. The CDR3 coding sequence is TGCGCCAGCACCACGGCGGGGGGGACAGATACGCAGTATTTT. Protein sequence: CASTTAGGTDTQYF.

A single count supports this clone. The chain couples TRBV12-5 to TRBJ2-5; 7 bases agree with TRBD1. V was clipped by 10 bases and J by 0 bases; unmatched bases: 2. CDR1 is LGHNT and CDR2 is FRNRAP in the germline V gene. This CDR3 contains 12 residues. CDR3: CATQGDQETQYF. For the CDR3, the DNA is TGTGCTACTCAGGGGGACCAAGAGACCCAGTACTTC.

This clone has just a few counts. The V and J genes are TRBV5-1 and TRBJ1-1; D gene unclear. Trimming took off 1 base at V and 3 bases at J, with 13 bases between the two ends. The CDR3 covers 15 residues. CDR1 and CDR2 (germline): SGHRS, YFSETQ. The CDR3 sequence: CASSLRSTPDTEAFF. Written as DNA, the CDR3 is TGCGCCAGCAGCTTGCGGTCAACCCCAGACACTGAAGCTTTCTTT.

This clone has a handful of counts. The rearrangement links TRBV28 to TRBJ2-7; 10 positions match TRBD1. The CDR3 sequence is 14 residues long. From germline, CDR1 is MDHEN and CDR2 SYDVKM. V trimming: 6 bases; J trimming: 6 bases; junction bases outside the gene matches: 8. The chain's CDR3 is CASSSPGTGAEQYF. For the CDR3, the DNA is TGTGCCAGCAGCTCACCCGGGACAGGGGCCGAGCAGTACTTC. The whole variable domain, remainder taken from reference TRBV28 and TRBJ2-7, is DVKVTQSSRYLVKRTGEKVFLECVQDMDHENMFWYRQDPGLGLRLIYFSYDVKMKEKGDIPEGYSVSREKKERFSLILESASTNQTSMYLCASSSPGTGAEQYFGPGTRLTVT.

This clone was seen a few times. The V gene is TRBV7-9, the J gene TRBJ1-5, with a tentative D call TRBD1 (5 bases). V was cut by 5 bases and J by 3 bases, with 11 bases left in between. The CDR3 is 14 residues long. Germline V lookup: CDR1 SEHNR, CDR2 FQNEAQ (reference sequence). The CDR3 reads CASSTPGINQPQHF. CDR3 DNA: TGTGCCAGCAGCACCCCAGGGATCAATCAGCCCCAGCATTTT.

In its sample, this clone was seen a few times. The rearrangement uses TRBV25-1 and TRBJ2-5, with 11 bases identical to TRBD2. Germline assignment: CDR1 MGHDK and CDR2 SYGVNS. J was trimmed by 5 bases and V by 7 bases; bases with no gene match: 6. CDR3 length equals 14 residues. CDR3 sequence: CASISGRAHETQYF. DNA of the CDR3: TGTGCCAGCATTAGCGGGAGGGCCCATGAGACCCAGTACTTC. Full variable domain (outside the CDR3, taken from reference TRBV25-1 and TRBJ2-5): EADIYQTPRYLVIGTGKKITLECSQTMGHDKMYWYQQDPGMELHLIHYSYGVNSTEKGDLSSESTVSRIRTEHFPLTLESARPSHTSQYLCASISGRAHETQYFGPGTRLLVL.

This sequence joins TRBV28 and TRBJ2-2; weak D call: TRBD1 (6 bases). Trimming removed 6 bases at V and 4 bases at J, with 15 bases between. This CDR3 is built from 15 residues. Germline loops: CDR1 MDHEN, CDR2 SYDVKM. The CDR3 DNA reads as TGTGCCAGCAGGATACAGGGAGAGAGCACCGGGGAGCTGTTTTTT. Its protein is CASRIQGESTGELFF.

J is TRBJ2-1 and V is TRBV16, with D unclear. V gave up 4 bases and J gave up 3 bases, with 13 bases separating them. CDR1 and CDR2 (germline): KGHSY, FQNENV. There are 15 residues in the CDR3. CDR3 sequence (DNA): TGTGCCAGCAGCCCCGAACGGACGGTCTACAATGAGCAGTTCTTC. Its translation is CASSPERTVYNEQFF. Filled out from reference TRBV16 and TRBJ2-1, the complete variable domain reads GEEVAQTPKHLVRGEGQKAKLYCAPIKGHSYVFWYQQVLKNEFKFLISFQNENVFDETGMPKERFSAKCLPNSPCSLEIQATKLEDSAVYFCASSPERTVYNEQFFGPGTRLTVL.

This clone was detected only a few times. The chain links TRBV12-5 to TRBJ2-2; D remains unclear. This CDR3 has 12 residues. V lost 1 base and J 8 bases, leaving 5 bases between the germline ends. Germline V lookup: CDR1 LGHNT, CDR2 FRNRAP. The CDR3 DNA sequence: TGTGCTAGTGGTTTGGGGGCTGGGGAGCTGTTTTTT. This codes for CASGLGAGELFF.

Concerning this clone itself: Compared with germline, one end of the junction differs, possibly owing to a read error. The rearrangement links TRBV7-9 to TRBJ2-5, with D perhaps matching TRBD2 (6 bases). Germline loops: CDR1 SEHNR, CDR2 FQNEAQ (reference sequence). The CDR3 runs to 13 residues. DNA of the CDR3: TGTGCCAGCAGCTTAGAGGGACTTCCAACCTTACACTTC. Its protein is CASSLEGLPTLHF.

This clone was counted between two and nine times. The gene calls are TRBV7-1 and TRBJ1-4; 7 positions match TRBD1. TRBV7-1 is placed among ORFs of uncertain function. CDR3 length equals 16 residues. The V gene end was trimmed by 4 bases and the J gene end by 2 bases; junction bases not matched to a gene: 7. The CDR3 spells CASSLGPGQTNEKLFF. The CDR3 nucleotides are TGTGCCAGCAGCTTAGGACCGGGACAGACTAATGAAAAACTGTTTTTT.

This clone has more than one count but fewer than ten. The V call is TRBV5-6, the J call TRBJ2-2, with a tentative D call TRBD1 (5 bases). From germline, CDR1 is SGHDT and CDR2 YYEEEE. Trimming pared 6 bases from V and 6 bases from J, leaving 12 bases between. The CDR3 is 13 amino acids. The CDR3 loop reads CASTHQGSGELFF. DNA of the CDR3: TGTGCCAGCACACATCAGGGTTCCGGGGAGCTGTTTTTT.

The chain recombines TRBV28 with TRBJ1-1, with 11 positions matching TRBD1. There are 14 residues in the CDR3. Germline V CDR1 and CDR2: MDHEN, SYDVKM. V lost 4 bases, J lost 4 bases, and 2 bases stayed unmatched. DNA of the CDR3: TGTGCCAGCAGTTCGGGACAGGGGGGCACTGAAGCTTTCTTT. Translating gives CASSSGQGGTEAFF.

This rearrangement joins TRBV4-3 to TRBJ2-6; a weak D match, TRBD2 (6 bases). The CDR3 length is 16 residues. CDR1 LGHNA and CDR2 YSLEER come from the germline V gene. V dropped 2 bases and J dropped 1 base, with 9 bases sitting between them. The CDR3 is CASSQIRGSGANVLTF. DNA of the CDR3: TGCGCCAGCAGCCAAATACGGGGGTCTGGGGCCAACGTCCTGACTTTC.

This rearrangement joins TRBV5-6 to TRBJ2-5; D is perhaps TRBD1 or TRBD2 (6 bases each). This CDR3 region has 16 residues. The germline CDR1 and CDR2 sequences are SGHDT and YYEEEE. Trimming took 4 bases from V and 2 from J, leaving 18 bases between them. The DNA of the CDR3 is TGTGCCAGCAGCGGCGGGGCTCAGGGGATACAAGAGACCCAGTACTTC. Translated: CASSGGAQGIQETQYF.

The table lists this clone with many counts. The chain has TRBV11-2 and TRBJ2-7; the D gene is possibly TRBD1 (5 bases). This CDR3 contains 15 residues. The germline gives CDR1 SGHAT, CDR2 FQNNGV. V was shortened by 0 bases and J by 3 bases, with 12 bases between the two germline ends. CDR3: CASSLDRPGNYEQYF. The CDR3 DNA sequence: TGTGCCAGCAGCTTAGATCGACCAGGGAACTACGAGCAGTACTTC.

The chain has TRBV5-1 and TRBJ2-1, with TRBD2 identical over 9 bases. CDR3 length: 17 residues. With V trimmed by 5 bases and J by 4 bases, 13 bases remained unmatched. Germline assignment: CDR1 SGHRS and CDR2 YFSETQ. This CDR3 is CASSQHSGRVGYNEQFF. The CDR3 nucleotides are TGCGCCAGCAGTCAACATAGCGGGAGAGTCGGTTACAATGAGCAGTTCTTC.

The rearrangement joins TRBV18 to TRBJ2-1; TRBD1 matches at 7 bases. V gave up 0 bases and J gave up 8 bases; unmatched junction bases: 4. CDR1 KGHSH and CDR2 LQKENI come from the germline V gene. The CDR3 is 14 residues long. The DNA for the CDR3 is TGTGCCAGCTCACCACCGACAGGGTCCCATGAGCAGTTCTTC. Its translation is CASSPPTGSHEQFF.

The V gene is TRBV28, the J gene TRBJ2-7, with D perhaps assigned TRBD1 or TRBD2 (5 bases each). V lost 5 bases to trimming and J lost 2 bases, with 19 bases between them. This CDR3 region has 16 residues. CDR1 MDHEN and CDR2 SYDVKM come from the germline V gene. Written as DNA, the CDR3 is TGTGCCAGCAGTCATCCGATGAGGGGTGACACCTACGAGCAGTACTTC. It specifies CASSHPMRGDTYEQYF.

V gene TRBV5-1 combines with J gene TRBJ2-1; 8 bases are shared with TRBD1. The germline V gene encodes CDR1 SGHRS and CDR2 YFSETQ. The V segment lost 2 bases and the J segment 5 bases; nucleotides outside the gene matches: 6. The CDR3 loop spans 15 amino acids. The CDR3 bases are TGCGCCAGCAGCTTAGGACAGGGCCCAAACAATGAGCAGTTCTTC. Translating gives CASSLGQGPNNEQFF. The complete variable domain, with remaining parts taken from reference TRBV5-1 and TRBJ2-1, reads KAGVTQTPRYLIKTRGQQVTLSCSPISGHRSVSWYQQTPGQGLQFLFEYFSETQRNKGNFPGRFSGRQFSNSRSEMNVSTLELGDSALYLCASSLGQGPNNEQFFGPGTRLTVL.

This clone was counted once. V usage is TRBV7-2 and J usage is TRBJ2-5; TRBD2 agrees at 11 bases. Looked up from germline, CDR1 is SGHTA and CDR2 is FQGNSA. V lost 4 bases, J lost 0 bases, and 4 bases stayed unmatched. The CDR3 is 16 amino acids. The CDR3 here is CASSSLAGGDQETQYF. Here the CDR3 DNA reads TGTGCCAGCAGCTCATTAGCGGGAGGGGACCAAGAGACCCAGTACTTC.

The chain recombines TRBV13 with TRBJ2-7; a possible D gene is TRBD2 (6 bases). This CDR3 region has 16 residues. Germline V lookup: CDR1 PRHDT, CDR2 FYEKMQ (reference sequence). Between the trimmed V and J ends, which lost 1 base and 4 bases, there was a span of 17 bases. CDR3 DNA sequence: TGTGCCAGCAGCTTAGCTATGGCGGGAACTTATTACGAGCAGTACTTC. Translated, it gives CASSLAMAGTYYEQYF.

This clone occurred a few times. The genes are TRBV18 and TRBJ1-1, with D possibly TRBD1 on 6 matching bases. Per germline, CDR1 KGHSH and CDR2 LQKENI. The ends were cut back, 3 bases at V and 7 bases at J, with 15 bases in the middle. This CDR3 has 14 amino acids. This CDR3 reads CASSPYEQGVEAFF. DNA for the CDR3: TGTGCCAGCTCACCTTATGAACAGGGCGTTGAAGCTTTCTTT. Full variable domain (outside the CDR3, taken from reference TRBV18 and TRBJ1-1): NAGVMQNPRHLVRRRGQEARLRCSPMKGHSHVYWYRQLPEEGLKFMVYLQKENIIDESGMPKERFSAEFPKEGPSILRIQQVVRGDSAAYFCASSPYEQGVEAFFGQGTRLTVV.

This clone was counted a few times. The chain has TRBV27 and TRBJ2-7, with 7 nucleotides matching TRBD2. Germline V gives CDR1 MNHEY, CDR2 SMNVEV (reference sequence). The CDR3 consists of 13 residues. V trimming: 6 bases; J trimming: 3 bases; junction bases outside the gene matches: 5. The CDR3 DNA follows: TGTGCCAGCAGCAGCGGGGCAAACTACGAGCAGTACTTC. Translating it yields CASSSGANYEQYF.

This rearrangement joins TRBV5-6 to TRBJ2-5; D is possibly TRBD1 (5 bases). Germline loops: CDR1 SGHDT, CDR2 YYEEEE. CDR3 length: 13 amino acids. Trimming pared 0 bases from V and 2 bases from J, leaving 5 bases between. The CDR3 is CASSLGQQETQYF. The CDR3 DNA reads TGTGCCAGCAGCTTGGGACAGCAAGAGACCCAGTACTTC.

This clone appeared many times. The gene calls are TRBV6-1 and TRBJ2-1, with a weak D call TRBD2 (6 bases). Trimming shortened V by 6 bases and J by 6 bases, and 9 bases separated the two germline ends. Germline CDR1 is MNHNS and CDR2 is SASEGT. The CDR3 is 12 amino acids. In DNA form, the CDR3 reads TGTGCCAGCAGGTCACTAGCCAATGAGCAGTTCTTC. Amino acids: CASRSLANEQFF.